Following are 29 T cell receptor beta chains from one sample sequenced in a study of blood T cell repertoires in COVID-19. Sequencing was performed with immunoSEQ multiplex PCR; in TCRdb, only in-frame clones are kept and a portion is missing. The sample carries over 350,000 clones, roughly 90% recorded once. Specimen: peripheral blood. All receptors come from a woman in her 30s with acute or convalescent COVID-19.

The chain has TRBV9 and TRBJ1-2, with a tentative D call TRBD1 (5 bases). Trimming took 3 bases from V and 4 from J, leaving 25 bases between them. Germline CDR1 reads SGDLS; CDR2 reads YYNGEE. The CDR3 length is 18 residues. Here the CDR3 DNA reads TGTGCCAGCAGCGGTGTTCGGTCCCGGGGGTTTGGCGGCTATGGCTACACCTTC. It specifies CASSGVRSRGFGGYGYTF.

V usage is TRBV12-3 or TRBV12-4 and J usage is TRBJ2-1; 7 bases map to TRBD1. After removal of 10 bases from V and 4 bases from J, the junction contained 7 bases not matched to a gene. CDR3 length: 13 amino acids. The CDR3 loop is CATSSGQYNEQFF. The CDR3 region has the DNA TGTGCCACCTCGTCGGGACAGTACAATGAGCAGTTCTTC.

The chain combines TRBV6-6 with TRBJ2-7; TRBD2 agrees at 13 bases. Germline values: CDR1 MNHNY, CDR2 SVGAGI (reference sequence). V shed 5 bases and J 5 bases; nucleotides not matched to a gene: 9. The CDR3 has 16 residues. This CDR3 is CASSQLAGGPVDEQYF. CDR3 DNA sequence: TGTGCCAGCAGTCAACTAGCGGGGGGGCCCGTCGACGAGCAGTACTTC.

The chain links TRBV4-2 to TRBJ2-7; 8 bases map to TRBD1. Germline assignment: CDR1 LGHNA and CDR2 YNFKEQ. V was pared by 4 bases and J by 5 bases, with 10 bases of the junction left unmatched. This CDR3 spans 15 amino acids. CDR3: CASSRAWTGNNEQYF. For the CDR3, the DNA is TGTGCCAGCAGCCGGGCCTGGACAGGGAACAACGAGCAGTACTTC.

The chain carries TRBV7-9 and TRBJ2-2; no clear D. V shed 5 bases and J shed 6 bases, with 10 bases lying between them. Looked up from germline, CDR1 is SEHNR and CDR2 is FQNEAQ (reference sequence). CDR3 length: 13 amino acids. CDR3 loop: CASSPRGAGELFF. The CDR3 DNA reads TGTGCCAGCAGCCCCCGCGGAGCCGGGGAGCTGTTTTTT. The full variable domain, in which reference TRBV7-9 and TRBJ2-2 provide the parts outside the CDR3, is DTGVSQNPRHKITKRGQNVTFRCDPISEHNRLYWYRQTLGQGPEFLTYFQNEAQLEKSRLLSDRFSAERPKGSFSTLEIQRTEQGDSAMYLCASSPRGAGELFFGEGSRLTVL.

This clone was counted a few times. The DNA for the CDR3 is TGTGCCAGCAGCGTAGGGTCGGGAGCGGGCCAAGAGACCCAGTACTTC. Protein product: CASSVGSGAGQETQYF. The rearrangement uses TRBV9 and TRBJ2-5, with D tentatively TRBD2 (6 bases). The germline CDR1 and CDR2 sequences are SGDLS and YYNGEE. Trimming cost V 0 bases and J 1 base, with 13 bases left between them. The CDR3 covers 16 residues.

The gene calls are TRBV5-1 and TRBJ1-1; tentative D call: TRBD1 (5 bases). The ends were cut back, 1 base at V and 2 bases at J, with 12 bases in the middle. The CDR3 totals 15 residues. The germline CDR1 and CDR2 sequences are SGHRS and YFSETQ. In nucleotides, the CDR3 is TGCGCCAGCAGCTTGAGGAACGGGACTAACACTGAAGCTTTCTTT. This sequence encodes CASSLRNGTNTEAFF.

V gene TRBV12-5 combines with J gene TRBJ1-5; 9 bases line up with TRBD1. V lost 0 bases and J lost 4; bases outside the gene matches: 7. The CDR3 has 17 amino acids. Looked up from germline, CDR1 is LGHNT and CDR2 is FRNRAP. CDR3 sequence reads: CASGLVRRDRDNQPQHF. The DNA for the CDR3 is TGTGCTAGTGGTTTGGTAAGGCGGGACAGGGATAATCAGCCCCAGCATTTT.

The chain recombines TRBV2 with TRBJ2-1; D may be TRBD2 (5 bases). V shed 1 base and J shed 4 bases, with 20 bases lying between them. The CDR3 is 18 amino acids. CDR1 SNHLY and CDR2 FYNNEI come from the germline V gene. Here the CDR3 reads CASSEGRWGPSQYNEQFF. The CDR3 DNA follows: TGTGCCAGCAGTGAAGGGCGATGGGGTCCTAGCCAGTACAATGAGCAGTTCTTC.

This clone was found once. The chain is built from TRBV6-5 and TRBJ1-2; TRBD1 aligns across 8 bases. The trim removed 6 bases at V and 4 bases at J, leaving 7 bases unmatched. Germline V gives CDR1 MNHEY, CDR2 SVGAGI. The CDR3 loop spans 14 amino acids. The DNA for the CDR3 is TGTGCCAGCAGGAAGGACAGGGAAGGCTATGGCTACACCTTC. Its translation: CASRKDREGYGYTF.

The CDR3, as DNA: TGTGCCAGCACGTCAGAGACCCAGTACTTC. It yields the protein CASTSETQYF. The gene calls are TRBV6-5 and TRBJ2-5; D unresolved. V lost 7 bases to trimming and J lost 4 bases, with 4 bases between them. The CDR3 totals 10 residues. Germline V gene sequence: CDR1 MNHEY, CDR2 SVGAGI.

This CDR3 reads CASSLGYTGGPETQYF. The CDR3, as DNA: TGTGCCAGCAGCCTGGGGTATACGGGGGGGCCTGAGACCCAGTACTTC. The genes are TRBV5-4 and TRBJ2-5; 8 bases align to TRBD2. In germline, CDR1 is SGHNT, CDR2 YYREEE (reference sequence). With V trimmed by 4 bases and J by 5 bases, 13 bases remained unmatched. This CDR3 spans 16 amino acids.

The chain couples TRBV28 to TRBJ1-4; tentatively, D is TRBD1 (6 bases). CDR3 size: 16 residues. From germline, CDR1 is MDHEN and CDR2 SYDVKM. V was cut by 5 bases and J by 5 bases, with 18 bases left in between. The DNA for the CDR3 is TGTGCCAGCAGTGAACAGGGATCAAGCCCCAATGAAAAACTGTTTTTT. Protein sequence: CASSEQGSSPNEKLFF.

The V call is TRBV3-1 (or the pseudogene TRBV3-2), the J call TRBJ1-3; unclear D gene. This CDR3 is built from 13 residues. With 1 base removed from V and 4 bases from J, the gap between germline ends came to 5 bases. Germline values: CDR1 LGHDT, CDR2 YNNKEL (reference sequence). CDR3 bases: TGTGCCAGCAGCCAAGCACAGGGAAACACCATATATTTT. Translating gives CASSQAQGNTIYF.

This clone was observed once. The chain uses TRBV5-1 and TRBJ2-7, with D unclear. V gave up 3 bases and J gave up 6 bases, with 13 bases separating them. The CDR3 is 13 residues long. Germline V gene sequence: CDR1 SGHRS, CDR2 YFSETQ. The CDR3 is CASSSRHLGEQYF. DNA for the CDR3: TGCGCCAGCAGCTCCAGACACCTCGGCGAGCAGTACTTC.

The J gene is TRBJ1-5, the V gene TRBV2, with unresolved D. The CDR3 is 14 residues long. Germline V gene data show CDR1 as SNHLY and CDR2 as FYNNEI. V gave up 3 bases and J gave up 0 bases, with 6 bases separating them. For the CDR3, the DNA is TGTGCCAGCAGTGATTCGGGTAGCAATCAGCCCCAGCATTTT. This gives the protein CASSDSGSNQPQHF.

V and J are TRBV12-3 or TRBV12-4 and TRBJ1-2, with a weak D call TRBD1 (5 bases). Trimming left V 3 bases short and J 8 bases short, with 10 bases between. This CDR3 contains 12 residues. CDR3 loop: CASSLPPGGYTF. The CDR3 DNA reads as TGTGCCAGCAGTTTGCCTCCAGGGGGCTACACCTTC.

This chain uses TRBV28 with TRBJ1-1; a possible D gene is TRBD1 (6 bases). CDR3 length: 13 residues. The V gene lost 7 bases and the J gene lost 7 bases, with 16 bases spanning the gap. Germline CDR1 is MDHEN and CDR2 is SYDVKM. The CDR3 region has the DNA TGTGCCAGCATGGCAAACAGGGCTAATGAAGCTTTCTTT. Translated, it gives CASMANRANEAFF. Full variable domain (outside the CDR3, taken from reference TRBV28 and TRBJ1-1): DVKVTQSSRYLVKRTGEKVFLECVQDMDHENMFWYRQDPGLGLRLIYFSYDVKMKEKGDIPEGYSVSREKKERFSLILESASTNQTSMYLCASMANRANEAFFGQGTRLTVV.

The CDR3 here is CASSSGTGHTEAFF. The CDR3 DNA reads as TGTGCCAGCAGCTCAGGGACAGGGCACACTGAAGCTTTCTTT. The J gene is TRBJ1-1, the V gene TRBV13, with 9 nucleotides matching TRBD1. The length of the CDR3 is 14 residues. Trimming took 4 bases from V and 3 from J; bases not matched to a gene: 3. CDR1 and CDR2 (germline): PRHDT, FYEKMQ (reference sequence).

The chain carries TRBV11-3 and TRBJ2-1; 7 bases are a match to TRBD2. CDR1 is SGHNT and CDR2 is YENEEA in the germline V gene. Germline trimming cut 5 bases from V and 7 bases from J; bases unmatched to any gene: 11. This CDR3 spans 15 amino acids. The CDR3 DNA sequence: TGTGCCAGCAGCCCGACCTGGACTAGGTCGAATGAGCAGTTCTTC. This translates into CASSPTWTRSNEQFF.

The chain uses TRBV20-1 and TRBJ1-1; D unresolved. The germline V gene has CDR1 DFQATT and CDR2 SNEGSKA (reference sequence). This CDR3 is built from 11 residues. Deletions cut 3 bases from V and 8 bases from J, with 10 bases between. CDR3 region: CSASAGPEAFF. The CDR3 nucleotides read TGCAGTGCTAGCGCTGGGCCAGAAGCTTTCTTT.

CDR3: CASSLTGSVSSPLHF. The CDR3 region has the DNA TGTGCCAGTAGTCTGACAGGGTCCGTCTCGTCACCCCTCCACTTT. The chain combines TRBV19 with TRBJ1-6, with 7 bases lining up with TRBD1. Trimming removed 5 bases from V and 10 bases from J; junction bases left unmatched: 11. The germline CDR1 and CDR2 sequences are LNHDA and SQIVND (reference sequence). The CDR3 is 15 residues long. Combining the CDR3 with reference TRBV19 and TRBJ1-6 gives the whole variable domain DGGITQSPKYLFRKEGQNVTLSCEQNLNHDAMYWYRQDPGQGLRLIYYSQIVNDFQKGDIAEGYSVSREKKESFPLTVTSAQKNPTAFYLCASSLTGSVSSPLHFGNGTRLTVT.

The V and J genes are TRBV6-1 and TRBJ1-3; D not certain. The length of the CDR3 is 15 residues. CDR1 and CDR2 from the germline V gene are MNHNS and SASEGT. Trimming removed 1 base at V and 3 bases at J, with 10 bases between. The CDR3, as DNA: TGTGCCAGCAGTGAAGTTCGGGTTTTTGGAAACACCATATATTTT. This translates into CASSEVRVFGNTIYF.

The rearrangement joins TRBV4-1 to TRBJ2-3, with 7 bases lining up with TRBD1. The trim removed 0 bases at V and 2 bases at J, leaving 8 bases unmatched. The germline gives CDR1 MGHRA, CDR2 YSYEKL. There are 17 residues in the CDR3. CDR3 sequence: CASSQDYEGAITDTQYF. CDR3 sequence (DNA): TGCGCCAGCAGCCAAGATTATGAGGGGGCGATCACAGATACGCAGTATTTT.

This sequence joins TRBV7-9 and TRBJ1-2; D remains ambiguous. V dropped 1 base and J dropped 6 bases, with 12 bases sitting between them. CDR1 is SEHNR and CDR2 is FQNEAQ in the germline V gene (reference sequence). This CDR3 is built from 14 residues. The chain's CDR3 is CASSLVSAENGYTF. CDR3 coding DNA: TGTGCCAGCAGCTTAGTGTCGGCGGAGAATGGCTACACCTTC.

In DNA form, the CDR3 reads TGTGCCAGCAGTTCCAAACAGAACACTGAAGCTTTCTTT. This sequence encodes CASSSKQNTEAFF. This rearrangement joins TRBV11-3 to TRBJ1-1; no clear D gene. The CDR3 sequence is 13 residues long. The V end lost 6 bases, the J end lost 1 base, and 9 bases lay between the germline ends. CDR1 is SGHNT, CDR2 YENEEA, per germline.

The chain recombines TRBV2 with TRBJ2-7; weak D call: TRBD1 (5 bases). From germline, CDR1 is SNHLY and CDR2 FYNNEI. CDR3 length equals 14 residues. Trimming removed 5 bases at V and 3 bases at J, with 14 bases between. The CDR3 nucleotides read TGTGCCAGCAGTTACAGGCAAGGTAACTACGAGCAGTACTTC. Amino acids: CASSYRQGNYEQYF.

The V and J genes are TRBV27 and TRBJ2-5; tentatively, D is TRBD1 (5 bases). The V end was cut by 4 bases, the J end by 9 bases, with 9 bases between. This CDR3 is built from 11 residues. Per germline, CDR1 MNHEY and CDR2 SMNVEV (reference sequence). The CDR3 DNA is TGTGCCAGCAGTTCCCAGGGTCCCCAGTACTTC. Its translation: CASSSQGPQYF.

The gene calls are TRBV5-1 and TRBJ2-7; D possibly corresponds to TRBD2 (6 bases). Trimming took off 4 bases at V and 3 bases at J, with 11 bases between the two ends. CDR3 size: 13 residues. From germline, CDR1 is SGHRS and CDR2 YFSETQ. The chain's CDR3 is CASSGVGGYEQYF. The DNA for the CDR3 is TGCGCCAGCAGCGGGGTGGGGGGCTACGAGCAGTACTTC.